This T cell receptor (beta chain) was retrieved from a study of T cell responses to AZD1222 COVID-19 vaccine. This clone was recorded a few times. The CDR3 extends over 15 amino acids. In germline, CDR1 is SGHNT, CDR2 YENEEA. Trimming left V 1 base short and J 3 bases short, with 13 bases between. Sequenced by immunoSEQ multiplex PCR; TCRdb stores in-frame clones only, minus some. The sample carries approximately 110,000 clones, 85% to 90% recorded once. The J gene is TRBJ2-7, the V gene TRBV11-3, with D perhaps assigned TRBD1 or TRBD2 (5 bases each). This specimen was peripheral blood, taken on day 0 of AZD1222 vaccination. The source is an adult in good health. CDR3 sequence: CASSLAPGPGYEQYF. CDR3 DNA sequence: TGTGCCAGCAGCTTAGCCCCGGGACCGGGCTACGAGCAGTACTTC.